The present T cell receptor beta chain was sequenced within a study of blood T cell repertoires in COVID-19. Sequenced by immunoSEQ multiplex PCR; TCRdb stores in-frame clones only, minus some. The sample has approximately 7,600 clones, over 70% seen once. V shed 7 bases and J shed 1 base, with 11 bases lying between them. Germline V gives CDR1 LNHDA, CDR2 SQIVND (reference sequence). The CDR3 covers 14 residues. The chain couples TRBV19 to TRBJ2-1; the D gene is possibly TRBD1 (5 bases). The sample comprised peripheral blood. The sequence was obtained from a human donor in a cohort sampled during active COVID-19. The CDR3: CASNQGLSYNEQFF. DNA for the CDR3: TGTGCCAGTAATCAGGGCCTATCCTACAATGAGCAGTTCTTC.